The 29 T cell receptor beta chains below come from one sample, sequenced in a study of beta chain features in type 1 diabetes. cDNA synthesis used the whole RNA isolate, giving expressed TCRB sequences. The method was immunoSEQ multiplex PCR; TCRdb's version includes in-frame clones alone and lacks a portion of them. The sample carries 200,000 to 250,000 clones, 9.6% recorded once. Sequencing was carried out using naive CD4+ T cells from blood. The origin of the receptors is a woman aged 18-30 years in good health.

As regards this clone: This CDR3 is also generated by other DNA sequences in the sample. The J gene is TRBJ2-3, the V gene TRBV5-1, with D possibly TRBD1 on 6 matching bases. Trimming left V 0 bases short and J 3 bases short, with 8 bases between. The CDR3 loop spans 14 amino acids. Germline lookup yields CDR1 SGHRS and CDR2 YFSETQ. CDR3 DNA sequence: TGCGCCAGCAGCTTGGCAGGGGCGACAGATACGCAGTATTTT. Amino acids: CASSLAGATDTQYF.

The chain employs TRBV5-1 and TRBJ2-7; 8 nucleotides align to TRBD1. The germline CDR1 and CDR2 sequences are SGHRS and YFSETQ. V dropped 1 base and J dropped 0; count of bases not matched to a gene: 6. This CDR3 comprises 16 residues. The CDR3 DNA follows: TGCGCCAGCAGCTTGAGGACAGGACAGGGCTCCTACGAGCAGTACTTC. Translating gives CASSLRTGQGSYEQYF.

This chain joins TRBV6-5 and TRBJ1-1, with D possibly TRBD1 on 6 matching bases. The CDR3 extends over 14 amino acids. The V gene's germline CDR1 is MNHEY and CDR2 SVGAGI. V was pared by 2 bases and J by 0 bases, with 7 bases between. The CDR3 spells CASSYTGLNTEAFF. The CDR3 DNA follows: TGTGCCAGCAGTTACACAGGGTTGAACACTGAAGCTTTCTTT.

This chain links TRBV7-9 with TRBJ2-3; D possibly corresponds to TRBD1 (6 bases). The CDR3 contains 13 residues. Germline V gene lookup returns CDR1 SEHNR and CDR2 FQNEAQ (reference sequence). Trimming took off 2 bases at V and 9 bases at J, with 12 bases between the two ends. The DNA for the CDR3 is TGTGCCAGCAGCTTAAGTACAGGGTACACGCAGTATTTT. It is translated as CASSLSTGYTQYF.

The genes are TRBV6-1 and TRBJ1-2, with a tentative D call TRBD1 (5 bases). The germline V and J ends were trimmed by 7 bases and 1 base, with 10 bases remaining between them. Germline V gene sequence: CDR1 MNHNS, CDR2 SASEGT. This CDR3 comprises 13 residues. Here the CDR3 DNA reads TGTGCCAGCACCCGACAGTATAACTATGGCTACACCTTC. Its translation is CASTRQYNYGYTF.

This chain connects TRBV7-9 to TRBJ2-5, with D possibly TRBD2 on 5 matching bases. This CDR3 comprises 12 residues. V was pared by 5 bases and J by 6 bases, with 10 bases between. Germline values: CDR1 SEHNR, CDR2 FQNEAQ (reference sequence). The DNA for the CDR3 is TGTGCCAGCAGCCCACCGGGGAAGACCCAGTACTTC. This translates into CASSPPGKTQYF. Full variable domain (outside the CDR3, taken from reference TRBV7-9 and TRBJ2-5): DTGVSQNPRHKITKRGQNVTFRCDPISEHNRLYWYRQTLGQGPEFLTYFQNEAQLEKSRLLSDRFSAERPKGSFSTLEIQRTEQGDSAMYLCASSPPGKTQYFGPGTRLLVL.

V is TRBV7-6 and J is TRBJ2-5; TRBD2 matches 12 bases. In germline, CDR1 is SGHVS, CDR2 FNYEAQ. This CDR3 is 17 amino acids long. V dropped 5 bases and J dropped 4; count of bases not matched to a gene: 11. CDR3 residues: CASSTPGLAGPRETQYF. The CDR3, as DNA: TGTGCCAGCAGCACCCCGGGACTAGCGGGCCCCCGAGAGACCCAGTACTTC.

The V and J genes are TRBV5-1 and TRBJ2-5; 10 bases fit TRBD1. The CDR3 spans 14 residues. From germline, CDR1 is SGHRS and CDR2 YFSETQ. V lost 5 bases and J lost 3; bases outside the gene matches: 4. In DNA, the CDR3 is TGCGCCAGCAGTCACGGGACAGGGGAAGAGACCCAGTACTTC. It encodes CASSHGTGEETQYF.

The gene calls are TRBV30 and TRBJ2-7, with 9 bases matching TRBD1. Germline loops: CDR1 GTSNPN, CDR2 SVGIG (reference sequence). Trimming cost V 0 bases and J 4 bases; bases outside gene matches: 4. This CDR3 contains 14 residues. CDR3 amino acids: CAWSVNRGPYEQYF. CDR3 sequence (DNA): TGTGCCTGGAGTGTCAACAGGGGGCCATACGAGCAGTACTTC.

The gene calls are TRBV7-9 and TRBJ1-1; 10 nucleotides line up with TRBD1. Looked up from germline, CDR1 is SEHNR and CDR2 is FQNEAQ (reference sequence). This CDR3 spans 16 amino acids. J lost 5 bases, V lost 4 bases, and 10 bases had no gene match. The CDR3 coding sequence is TGTGCCAGCAGCTCAATGGGGACAGGGGTTGGGACTGAAGCTTTCTTT. This sequence encodes CASSSMGTGVGTEAFF. Filled out from reference TRBV7-9 and TRBJ1-1, the complete variable domain reads DTGVSQNPRHKITKRGQNVTFRCDPISEHNRLYWYRQTLGQGPEFLTYFQNEAQLEKSRLLSDRFSAERPKGSFSTLEIQRTEQGDSAMYLCASSSMGTGVGTEAFFGQGTRLTVV.

This clone was recorded a few times. The chain recombines TRBV4-2 with TRBJ2-5; 13 bases map to TRBD2. The V segment lost 3 bases and the J segment 5 bases; nucleotides outside the gene matches: 15. This CDR3 region has 19 residues. In germline, CDR1 is LGHNA, CDR2 YNFKEQ. CDR3 residues: CASSQGAGAGTSGTETQYF. CDR3 DNA sequence: TGTGCCAGCAGCCAGGGGGCAGGGGCCGGGACTAGCGGGACGGAGACCCAGTACTTC.

The genes are TRBV25-1 and TRBJ2-4, with 11 bases lining up with TRBD1. This CDR3 comprises 16 residues. V dropped 2 bases and J dropped 1; count of bases not matched to a gene: 1. CDR1 and CDR2 from the germline V gene are MGHDK and SYGVNS. The CDR3 sequence is CASSEGQGAAKNIQYF. Here the CDR3 DNA reads TGTGCCAGCAGTGAAGGACAGGGGGCTGCCAAAAACATTCAGTACTTC.

V usage is TRBV5-4 and J usage is TRBJ1-2; D is unclear. Germline V CDR1 and CDR2: SGHNT, YYREEE (reference sequence). Trimming shortened V by 6 bases and J by 0 bases, and 9 bases separated the two germline ends. This CDR3 is 13 amino acids long. CDR3 residues: CASTTPANYGYTF. The CDR3, as DNA: TGTGCCAGCACCACGCCAGCTAACTATGGCTACACCTTC.

This sequence joins TRBV29-1 and TRBJ2-1, with D maybe TRBD2 (6 bases). Germline V gene data show CDR1 as SQVTM and CDR2 as ANQGSEA. The CDR3 loop spans 16 amino acids. The V gene lost 0 bases and the J gene lost 0 bases, with 12 bases spanning the gap. The CDR3 DNA sequence: TGCAGCGTTGAAGATCAGGAGGGGAGCTCCTACAATGAGCAGTTCTTC. Translated: CSVEDQEGSSYNEQFF.

This clone was detected a few times. V gene TRBV11-2 combines with J gene TRBJ1-6; no clear D gene. CDR3 length: 14 residues. Trimming took 7 bases from V and 6 from J, leaving 13 bases between them. Germline V gene sequence: CDR1 SGHAT, CDR2 FQNNGV. The CDR3 spells CASNSRLSNSPLHF. CDR3 sequence (DNA): TGTGCCAGCAACTCCAGGTTGAGTAATTCACCCCTCCACTTT.

The CDR3: CASSQGTNEKLFF. As DNA, the CDR3 is TGTGCCAGCAGTCAGGGAACTAATGAAAAACTGTTTTTT. The V and J genes are TRBV5-6 and TRBJ1-4, with a tentative D call TRBD1 (5 bases). V was shortened by 5 bases and J by 1 base, with 6 bases between the two germline ends. Germline V gene lookup returns CDR1 SGHDT and CDR2 YYEEEE. The CDR3 totals 13 residues.

This clone has only a few counts. This chain uses TRBV6-6 with TRBJ2-5; D call uncertain. Looked up from germline, CDR1 is MNHNY and CDR2 is SVGAGI (reference sequence). This CDR3 contains 16 residues. Trimming took off 7 bases at V and 3 bases at J, with 21 bases between the two ends. The CDR3 loop reads CASTQFVTGAEETQYF. The CDR3 region has the DNA TGTGCCAGCACCCAATTCGTTACTGGCGCGGAAGAGACCCAGTACTTC.

The chain combines TRBV29-1 with TRBJ2-3; weak D call: TRBD2 (7 bases). The germline CDR1 and CDR2 sequences are SQVTM and ANQGSEA. Trimming stripped 6 bases from V and 5 bases from J, with 15 bases between. The CDR3 contains 13 residues. DNA of the CDR3: TGCAGCGTGAATTGGGAGGGGGGAGATACGCAGTATTTT. It is translated as CSVNWEGGDTQYF.

The chain joins TRBV29-1 to TRBJ1-5; D perhaps matches TRBD1 (6 bases). This CDR3 is built from 13 residues. The V gene's germline CDR1 is SQVTM and CDR2 ANQGSEA. Trimming left V 5 bases short and J 7 bases short, with 15 bases between. CDR3 sequence: CSVSSGERQPQHF. The CDR3 coding sequence is TGCAGCGTTTCTTCAGGGGAGAGGCAGCCCCAGCATTTT.

As for this clone: Other DNA sequences in this specimen translate into the identical CDR3. J is TRBJ2-2 and V is TRBV5-1; D ambiguous. Germline assignment: CDR1 SGHRS and CDR2 YFSETQ. This CDR3 has 14 amino acids. Trimming removed 0 bases from V and 1 base from J, with 4 bases in between. The DNA for the CDR3 is TGCGCCAGCAGCTTGGGACAGAACACCGGGGAGCTGTTTTTT. Its protein is CASSLGQNTGELFF.

This clone came up a few times. The V call is TRBV7-9, the J call TRBJ2-5; possible D gene TRBD2, 5 bases. V was pared by 3 bases and J by 3 bases, with 11 bases between. Germline V gives CDR1 SEHNR, CDR2 FQNEAQ (reference sequence). This CDR3 has 14 residues. DNA for the CDR3: TGTGCCAGCAGCTTTAACATCGGGGAAGAGACCCAGTACTTC. Protein: CASSFNIGEETQYF. Full variable domain (rest looked up from reference TRBV7-9 and TRBJ2-5): DTGVSQNPRHKITKRGQNVTFRCDPISEHNRLYWYRQTLGQGPEFLTYFQNEAQLEKSRLLSDRFSAERPKGSFSTLEIQRTEQGDSAMYLCASSFNIGEETQYFGPGTRLLVL.

This clone was counted only a few times. The chain carries TRBV9 and TRBJ2-3; 9 bases fit TRBD2. The CDR3 totals 17 residues. The V gene end was trimmed by 0 bases and the J gene end by 0 bases; junction bases not matched to a gene: 5. Per germline, CDR1 SGDLS and CDR2 YYNGEE. This CDR3 reads CASSVGSGGSSTDTQYF. DNA of the CDR3: TGTGCCAGCAGCGTAGGTAGCGGGGGCTCTAGCACAGATACGCAGTATTTT.

In its sample, this clone was seen a few times. The V call is TRBV14, the J call TRBJ1-2; 9 nucleotides align to TRBD1. The CDR3 contains 14 residues. CDR1 is SGHDN and CDR2 is FVKESK in the germline V gene. Trimming removed 5 bases from V and 8 bases from J; junction bases left unmatched: 9. The CDR3 here is CASSGTGGVGGYTF. CDR3 coding DNA: TGTGCCAGCAGCGGAACAGGGGGCGTAGGAGGCTACACCTTC.

This chain joins TRBV19 and TRBJ1-5; TRBD1 aligns across 7 bases. The V gene end was trimmed by 1 base and the J gene end by 5 bases; junction bases not matched to a gene: 2. CDR1 and CDR2 from the germline V gene are LNHDA and SQIVND (reference sequence). There are 14 residues in the CDR3. CDR3 sequence reads: CASSIAQGDQPQHF. CDR3 DNA: TGTGCCAGTAGTATAGCCCAGGGGGATCAGCCCCAGCATTTT.

The J gene is TRBJ2-2, the V gene TRBV5-1; D not certain. The V and J ends lost 0 bases and 4 bases respectively, with 13 bases between them. CDR3 length: 16 amino acids. Germline V lookup: CDR1 SGHRS, CDR2 YFSETQ. The CDR3 region is CASSLAVQAGTGELFF. CDR3 sequence (DNA): TGCGCCAGCAGCTTGGCCGTTCAAGCCGGCACCGGGGAGCTGTTTTTT.

CDR3 DNA: TGTGCCAGTAGTATCGGAATGGACAGGAGCAATCAGCCCCAGCATTTT. It encodes CASSIGMDRSNQPQHF. This chain links TRBV19 with TRBJ1-5; 7 bases are shared with TRBD1. Trimming at V came to 3 bases and at J to 1 base, leaving 6 bases not matched to a gene. CDR1 and CDR2 (germline): LNHDA, SQIVND (reference sequence). CDR3 length: 16 amino acids. The whole variable domain, remainder taken from reference TRBV19 and TRBJ1-5, is DGGITQSPKYLFRKEGQNVTLSCEQNLNHDAMYWYRQDPGQGLRLIYYSQIVNDFQKGDIAEGYSVSREKKESFPLTVTSAQKNPTAFYLCASSIGMDRSNQPQHFGDGTRLSIL.

This clone was seen a few times. The chain carries TRBV5-6 and TRBJ2-1; D ambiguous. Germline V gene sequence: CDR1 SGHDT, CDR2 YYEEEE. V was cut by 0 bases and J by 9 bases, with 4 bases left in between. The CDR3 extends over 11 amino acids. The CDR3 DNA is TGTGCCAGCAGCTTGGTAGCTGAGCAGTTCTTC. This codes for CASSLVAEQFF.

The V gene is TRBV14, the J gene TRBJ2-5; 10 nucleotides agree with TRBD2. Germline V lookup: CDR1 SGHDN, CDR2 FVKESK. The CDR3 spans 13 residues. Losses at the gene ends were 5 bases for V and 3 bases for J; bases not matched to a gene: 0. The CDR3 DNA is TGTGCCAGCAGCGGACTAGCGGAAGAGACCCAGTACTTC. It is translated as CASSGLAEETQYF.

The rearrangement joins TRBV6-6 to TRBJ2-2; TRBD1 might be the D (6 bases). CDR1 is MNHNY and CDR2 is SVGAGI in the germline V gene (reference sequence). CDR3 length equals 13 residues. Trimming took off 9 bases at V and 2 bases at J, with 10 bases between the two ends. The CDR3 loop reads CARRDINTGELFF. The CDR3, as DNA: TGTGCCAGACGGGACATCAACACCGGGGAGCTGTTTTTT.